This T cell receptor beta chain was documented in a study of identical twins. Healthy Caucasian donors formed the entire cohort. Study observations and caveats: The conclusions drew on cross-sectional statistical analysis instead of tracking the same donors.

Trimming removed 1 base from V and 0 bases from J, with 6 bases in between. CDR1 is MNHNS and CDR2 is SASEGT in the germline V gene. The CDR3 has 14 amino acids. Notes on this clonotype: The antigen remains unidentified.

The cDNA had a unique molecular identifier and a template-switch universal primer site. MiXCR was run by TCRdb on the 5' RACE reads, yielding one entry per CDR3 protein. In the table there are about 530,000 distinct CDR3 sequences, about 20% of which are singletons. These data were also filed under a second study, of yellow fever vaccine responses in identical twins.

V gene TRBV6-1 combines with J gene TRBJ1-1, with D unresolved. Specimen: CD4+ T cells sorted from blood. This clonotype was sampled from a woman aged 18 to 35 in good health. CDR3 sequence reads: CASSEGPMNTEAFF. The CDR3 DNA reads as TGTGCCAGCAGTGAAGGTCCTATGAACACTGAAGCTTTCTTT.